The rows below give T cell receptor beta chains drawn from one sample of a study of PD-1 blockade in mismatch repair-deficient tumors. Here immunoSEQ multiplex PCR was the method, and the copy in TCRdb shows in-frame clones only, minus some. This sample has 20,000 to 30,000 clones, with around 84% found just once. The specimen was PBMCs, collected before pembrolizumab treatment. The receptor set was obtained from an adult with mismatch repair-deficient cancer. CDR3s include the opening cysteine and the closing phenylalanine or tryptophan. The D gene is left open where the match is weak. The size field is filled for only some rows; it gives once, few, many or a size class.

NA	NA	TRBV5-1	TRBJ1-4	TGCGCCAGCAGCCCGGGAGTGGATGAAAAACTGTTTTTT	CASSPGVDEKLFF
NA	NA	TRBV28	TRBJ1-5	TGTGCCAGCACCCCCCAGGGCCGGAACAATCAGCCCCAGCATTTT	CASTPQGRNNQPQHF
NA	NA	TRBV6-1	TRBJ1-3	TGTGCCAGCAGTGAACGGGGGGGGCTCTCTTCTGGAAACACCATATATTTT	CASSERGGLSSGNTIYF
TRBD1	once	TRBV19	TRBJ1-4	TGTGCCAGTAGAAGCTGGTCAGACAGGGGGACCGAAAAACTGTTTTTT	CASRSWSDRGTEKLFF
NA	NA	TRBV5-1	TRBJ1-2	TGCGCCAGCAGCGAGGATATTGCTAACTATGGCTACACCTTC	CASSEDIANYGYTF
TRBD1	NA	TRBV2	TRBJ1-6	TGTGCCAGCACGAGGACAGGAGATTCACCCCTCCACTTT	CASTRTGDSPLHF
TRBD1	once	TRBV5-1	TRBJ2-1	TGCGCCAGCAGCTTAAACTTACCGGGACAGGGGTACAATGAGCAGTTCTTC	CASSLNLPGQGYNEQFF
TRBD1	NA	TRBV7-3	TRBJ2-5	TGTGCCAGCAGCCAATCAGGGGGCGGAGAGACCCAGTACTTC	CASSQSGGGETQYF
NA	NA	TRBV14	TRBJ2-5	TGTGCCAGCAGCCAACAGGGGGGACAAGAGACCCAGTACTTC	CASSQQGGQETQYF
NA	NA	TRBV7-9	TRBJ2-2	TGTGCCAGCAGCTTAACGGTCGGCGGGGAGCTGTTTTTT	CASSLTVGGELFF
TRBD2	NA	TRBV10-3	TRBJ2-5	TGTGCCATCAGCCGGACTAGCGCCAATAGGGAGACCCAGTACTTC	CAISRTSANRETQYF
NA	NA	TRBV19	TRBJ2-5	TGTGCCAGTAGTGTTCCTCAAGAGACCCAGTACTTC	CASSVPQETQYF
NA	NA	TRBV28	TRBJ2-7	TGTGCCAGCAGTCCCTCGGACAGCTCCTACGAGCAGTACTTC	CASSPSDSSYEQYF
TRBD1	NA	TRBV28	TRBJ1-2	TGTGCCAGCAGTATGACAGGGGGCGATGGCTACACCTTC	CASSMTGGDGYTF
TRBD1	once	TRBV7-3	TRBJ2-1	TGTGCCAGCAGTCGGGACAGGGGCTCCTACAATGAGCAGTTCTTC	CASSRDRGSYNEQFF
TRBD2	NA	TRBV28	TRBJ2-5	TGTGCCAGCAGTTGGACTAGCGGGAGTCGGGAGACCCAGTACTTC	CASSWTSGSRETQYF
NA	NA	TRBV5-6	TRBJ1-5	TGTGCCAGCAGCTTTACGGGGGTAGATCAGCCCCAGCATTTT	CASSFTGVDQPQHF
NA	NA	TRBV6-1	TRBJ1-1	TGTGCCAGCAGTGTAGTTGCGCTTGAAGCTTTCTTT	CASSVVALEAFF
NA	NA	TRBV29-1	TRBJ1-1	TGCAGCGTCCGGGGGGTCACTGAAGCTTTCTTT	CSVRGVTEAFF
NA	NA	TRBV6-5	TRBJ1-2	TGTGCCAGCAGTTATATACAGGGCTCTTATGTCTATGGCTACACCTTC	CASSYIQGSYVYGYTF
NA	NA	TRBV6-1	TRBJ2-3	TGTGCCAGCAGTGATGGATTGCGGTACCTCACAGATACGCAGTATTTT	CASSDGLRYLTDTQYF
TRBD1	NA	TRBV7-9	TRBJ1-6	TGTGCCAGCAGCTCTCATACCGGGACAGACTATAATTCACCCCTCCACTTT	CASSSHTGTDYNSPLHF
NA	NA	TRBV20-1	TRBJ1-5	TGCAGTGCTGGGCCTGATCAGCCCCAGCATTTT	CSAGPDQPQHF
NA	NA	TRBV5-1	TRBJ2-1	TGCGCCAGCAGCTTGGGTAGCGCGGTTGTAAATGGGCAGTTCTTC	CASSLGSAVVNGQFF
NA	NA	TRBV28	TRBJ1-4	TGTGCCAGCACTTCGGGTCGTGAAAAACTGTTTTTT	CASTSGREKLFF